Below, 20 T cell receptor beta chains from the same sample are listed, as sequenced in a study of T cells expressing NK-cell markers. TCRdb re-called the 5' RACE reads and gives one entry per CDR3 protein, without DNA. The listing contains 500,000 to 700,000 distinct CDR3 sequences. The source material was blood T cells: a sorted CD56 or NKG2C T cell subset, CD4+ or CD8+ T cells, or bulk PBMC T cells (not recorded which). Receptor source: a man aged 18 to 30 in good health.

The genes are TRBV12-3 or TRBV12-4 and TRBJ2-7; the D gene TCRdb calls, TRBD2, cannot be checked with no DNA. This CDR3 contains 17 residues. The CDR3 spells CASSPRRTSGTFYEQYF.

The chain joins TRBV11-2 to TRBJ2-1; with no DNA, the TCRdb D assignment of TRBD2 cannot be verified. CDR3 size: 15 residues. The V gene's germline CDR1 is SGHAT and CDR2 FQNNGV. The CDR3: CASSVTSGQYNEQFF.

The J gene is TRBJ2-1, the V gene TRBV10-3. This CDR3 has 15 amino acids. Per the germline V gene, CDR1 is ENHRY and CDR2 is SYGVKD. This CDR3 is CAISESGMAFNEQFF.

The chain uses TRBV12-3 or TRBV12-4 and TRBJ2-2; the TRBD1 assignment by TCRdb is unverifiable without DNA. The CDR3 has 16 residues. The CDR3 protein is CASSRTGSPNTGELFF.

V and J are TRBV18 and TRBJ2-2; TCRdb names TRBD1, which stays unverified in the absence of DNA. Germline lookup yields CDR1 KGHSH and CDR2 LQKENI. The CDR3 runs to 15 residues. This CDR3 reads CASSPLRENTGELFF.

The chain recombines TRBV4-1 with TRBJ2-7. The CDR3 runs 13 residues. The germline V gene encodes CDR1 MGHRA and CDR2 YSYEKL. CDR3 protein: CASSQERIYEQYF.

The genes are TRBV11-2 and TRBJ2-4; checking the TCRdb D call of TRBD1 is not possible without DNA. This CDR3 contains 16 residues. Germline V gene lookup returns CDR1 SGHAT and CDR2 FQNNGV. CDR3 amino acids: CASSSLMGLAQNIQYF. Combining the CDR3 with reference TRBV11-2 and TRBJ2-4 gives the whole variable domain EAGVAQSPRYKIIEKRQSVAFWCNPISGHATLYWYQQILGQGPKLLIQFQNNGVVDDSQLPKDRFSAERLKGVDSTLKIQPAKLEDSAVYLCASSSLMGLAQNIQYFGAGTRLSVL.

The chain combines TRBV12-3 or TRBV12-4 with TRBJ2-3; TCRdb calls TRBD1, which cannot be checked without DNA. This CDR3 region has 16 residues. CDR3 residues: CASTSGERSLTDTQYF.

The J gene is TRBJ2-6, the V gene TRBV5-5. Looked up from germline, CDR1 is SGHKS and CDR2 is YYEKEE (reference sequence). The CDR3 is 15 amino acids. CDR3 sequence reads: CASSVHIRGANVLTF.

The chain combines TRBV7-9 with TRBJ1-6. CDR3 length: 15 residues. Germline V lookup: CDR1 SEHNR, CDR2 FQNEAQ (reference sequence). The CDR3 loop is CASSLDRAYNSPLHF.

The chain carries TRBV29-1 and TRBJ1-4. The CDR3 totals 12 residues. CDR1 is SQVTM and CDR2 is ANQGSEA in the germline V gene. The CDR3 reads CSVDSGLGKLFF.

The J gene is TRBJ2-3, the V gene TRBV12-3 or TRBV12-4; TCRdb proposes TRBD1, but this gene call is untestable without DNA. The CDR3 sequence is 13 residues long. CDR3: CASTRTGFETQYF.

The chain links TRBV27 to TRBJ2-1; as DNA is missing, the TRBD2 call by TCRdb cannot be tested. Per germline, CDR1 MNHEY and CDR2 SMNVEV (reference sequence). The CDR3 sequence is 13 residues long. CDR3 loop: CASSTNLAGEQFF.

The V call is TRBV29-1, the J call TRBJ2-5; the D gene TCRdb calls, TRBD1, cannot be checked with no DNA. This CDR3 has 15 residues. CDR1 SQVTM and CDR2 ANQGSEA come from the germline V gene. CDR3 residues: CSVEGELPQLETQYF.

V usage is TRBV5-1 and J usage is TRBJ1-1; the D call from TCRdb, TRBD1, cannot be confirmed without DNA. CDR1 is SGHRS and CDR2 is YFSETQ in the germline V gene. The CDR3 is 15 amino acids. The CDR3 sequence: CASSSGTGVNTEAFF. The full variable domain, rest sourced from reference TRBV5-1 and TRBJ1-1, is KAGVTQTPRYLIKTRGQQVTLSCSPISGHRSVSWYQQTPGQGLQFLFEYFSETQRNKGNFPGRFSGRQFSNSRSEMNVSTLELGDSALYLCASSSGTGVNTEAFFGQGTRLTVV.

The chain links TRBV12-3 or TRBV12-4 to TRBJ1-1; the D gene TCRdb calls, TRBD1, cannot be checked with no DNA. The CDR3 extends over 15 amino acids. CDR3 region: CASSLKGGAFTEAFF.

The chain carries TRBV19 and TRBJ1-1. There are 14 residues in the CDR3. Germline V gives CDR1 LNHDA, CDR2 SQIVND (reference sequence). The chain's CDR3 is CASSIQGGITEAFF. The full variable domain, its missing parts supplied by reference TRBV19 and TRBJ1-1, is DGGITQSPKYLFRKEGQNVTLSCEQNLNHDAMYWYRQDPGQGLRLIYYSQIVNDFQKGDIAEGYSVSREKKESFPLTVTSAQKNPTAFYLCASSIQGGITEAFFGQGTRLTVV.

The rearrangement uses TRBV24-1 and TRBJ2-2; checking the TCRdb D call of TRBD2 is not possible without DNA. Germline V gene lookup returns CDR1 KGHDR and CDR2 SFDVKD. CDR3 size: 14 residues. The CDR3 protein is CATGWSGRPGELFF.

V usage is TRBV14 and J usage is TRBJ2-5; TCRdb's D call of TRBD1 is untestable without DNA. In germline, CDR1 is SGHDN, CDR2 FVKESK. The CDR3 is made up of 16 amino acids. CDR3 protein: CASSQDGAQDQETQYF.

The rearrangement joins TRBV29-1 to TRBJ2-3; without DNA, the TCRdb call of TRBD1 cannot be checked. There are 14 residues in the CDR3. The germline V gene encodes CDR1 SQVTM and CDR2 ANQGSEA. The CDR3 region is CSVESVGDADTQYF.